These 4 T cell receptor beta chains were sequenced from one sample in a study of OX40 agonist ivuxolimab in advanced cancers. Only in-frame clones appear in the TCRdb table, and some are missing; sequencing was by immunoSEQ multiplex PCR. The sample consists of 90,000 or so clones, about 89% of them appearing once. Material: CD4+ or CD8+ T cells sorted from blood, obtained in a trial of the OX40 agonist ivuxolimab. All receptors come from an adult with an advanced solid tumor such as melanoma, head and neck, liver or kidney cancer.

This clone was seen a few times. The chain combines TRBV14 with TRBJ2-5; D call uncertain. The CDR3 spans 11 residues. Trimming took off 5 bases at V and 2 bases at J, with 3 bases between the two ends. Germline V gene lookup returns CDR1 SGHDN and CDR2 FVKESK. CDR3 DNA: TGTGCCAGCAGCATTCAAGAGACCCAGTACTTC. Its protein product is CASSIQETQYF.

The chain carries TRBV28 and TRBJ2-1, with 12 bases matching TRBD2. CDR3 size: 20 residues. The germline V gene has CDR1 MDHEN and CDR2 SYDVKM. V was clipped by 5 bases and J by 1 base; unmatched bases: 15. In DNA form, the CDR3 reads TGTGCCAGCAGTCCGCGCGGACTAGCGGGGTCAGCCATATCCTACAATGAGCAGTTCTTC. This translates into CASSPRGLAGSAISYNEQFF.

This sequence joins TRBV5-4 and TRBJ1-1; no clear D. Trimming cost V 4 bases and J 4 bases, with 11 bases left between them. The V gene's germline CDR1 is SGHNT and CDR2 YYREEE (reference sequence). CDR3 length equals 13 residues. The CDR3 coding sequence is TGTGCCAGCAGCGTGAGTCGATCCACTGAAGCTTTCTTT. It codes for CASSVSRSTEAFF.

This chain links TRBV11-2 with TRBJ1-1; D call uncertain. Germline lookup yields CDR1 SGHAT and CDR2 FQNNGV. Trimming shortened V by 5 bases and J by 2 bases, and 12 bases separated the two germline ends. The CDR3 consists of 14 residues. CDR3 region: CASSPLGVNTEAFF. The DNA of the CDR3 is TGTGCCAGCAGCCCCCTTGGAGTAAACACTGAAGCTTTCTTT.